Listed below are T cell receptor beta chains from one sample, sequenced in a study of CD8 T cells in Susac syndrome. A single record per CDR3 protein comes from TCRdb applying MiXCR to the immunoSEQ multiplex PCR reads. This table has approximately 54,000 distinct CDR3 sequences, over 90% appearing once. Sequences were obtained from CD8+ T cells from PBMCs. All receptors derive from a human donor with Susac syndrome. CDR3s include the opening cysteine and the closing phenylalanine or tryptophan. D genes are given only for firm matches. Some rows have no size entry. The others give once, few or many, or a class for an expanded clone.

V	D	J	size	CDR3	DNA
TRBV20-1	TRBD1	TRBJ2-7	NA	CSAGTGSTYEQYF	TGCAGTGCCGGGACAGGGAGCACCTACGAGCAGTACTTC
TRBV12-3/TRBV12-4	NA	TRBJ2-5	NA	CASSFTDQETQYF	TGTGCCAGCAGTTTTACAGACCAAGAGACCCAGTACTTC
TRBV13	NA	TRBJ2-2	NA	CASSGTGELFF	TGTGCCAGCAGCGGCACCGGGGAGCTGTTTTTT
TRBV20-1	TRBD2	TRBJ2-7	NA	CSARGTRALYEQYF	TGCAGTGCTAGAGGGACTAGGGCTCTGTACGAGCAGTACTTC
TRBV7-2	NA	TRBJ1-5	once	CASSLKDTHQPQHF	TGTGCCAGCAGCTTAAAGGACACTCATCAGCCCCAGCATTTT
TRBV18	NA	TRBJ2-4	NA	CASSPSSQPPAKNIQYF	TGTGCCAGCTCACCATCCTCCCAGCCACCGGCCAAAAACATTCAGTACTTC
TRBV6-2/TRBV6-3	TRBD1	TRBJ2-2	NA	CASRGQGKNTGELFF	TGTGCCAGCAGAGGACAGGGGAAGAACACCGGGGAGCTGTTTTTT
TRBV7-9	TRBD1	TRBJ1-5	NA	CASSGGQDPYNQPQHF	TGTGCCAGCAGTGGTGGACAGGACCCCTACAATCAGCCCCAGCATTTT
TRBV7-8	NA	TRBJ1-3	NA	CASSKPGRYSGNTIYF	TGTGCCAGCAGCAAACCGGGACGGTACTCTGGAAACACCATATATTTT
TRBV29-1	NA	TRBJ1-2	once	CSVEAYGYTF	TGCAGCGTTGAAGCCTATGGCTACACCTTC
TRBV12-3/TRBV12-4	NA	TRBJ2-1	NA	CASSPRPGGPWFF	TGTGCCAGCAGCCCACGACCCGGGGGGCCTTGGTTCTTC
TRBV7-9	NA	TRBJ2-5	NA	CASIVGLGGMGETQYF	TGTGCCAGCATCGTAGGACTTGGCGGGATGGGAGAGACCCAGTACTTC
TRBV12-3/TRBV12-4	NA	TRBJ2-3	NA	CASRQGPPTDTQYF	TGTGCCAGCAGGCAGGGGCCCCCCACAGATACGCAGTATTTT
TRBV5-1	NA	TRBJ2-7	NA	CASSLSNSPNYEQYF	TGCGCCAGCAGCTTGTCTAACAGCCCTAACTACGAGCAGTACTTC
TRBV2	NA	TRBJ2-6	once	CASMGHSGANVLTF	TGTGCCAGCATGGGGCACTCTGGGGCCAACGTCCTGACTTTC
TRBV20-1	TRBD1	TRBJ2-3	NA	CSAGRQGSSSTDTQYF	TGCAGTGCTGGCAGACAGGGGTCCTCTAGCACAGATACGCAGTATTTT
TRBV9	NA	TRBJ2-2	once	CASSEETLAVTGELFF	TGTGCCAGCTCCGAGGAGACTTTAGCAGTCACCGGGGAGCTGTTTTTT